This TCR beta chain came from a study of cytotoxic CD8 clonotypes in ibrutinib-treated CLL. The repertoire was sequenced with immunoSEQ multiplex PCR; TCRdb's copy has only in-frame clones and lacks some. The table records under 200,000 clones, 84% of them present only once. This CDR3 contains 11 residues. Per the germline V gene, CDR1 is SGDLS and CDR2 is YYNGEE. Between the trimmed V and J ends, which lost 3 bases and 3 bases, there was a span of 1 base. The chain recombines TRBV9 with TRBJ1-3; D gene uncertain. The receptor was derived from a human donor with chronic lymphocytic leukemia. The specimen comprised PBMCs, sampled after 24 months of ibrutinib treatment. CDR3 DNA: TGTGCCAGCAGCGATGGAAACACCATATATTTT. This codes for CASSDGNTIYF.